The 3 T cell receptor beta chains in this list originate from one sample, sequenced in a study of cytomegalovirus exposure and HLA in healthy donors. In the PCR, 60 Vbeta and 13 Jbeta primers were used. The table came from immunoSEQ multiplex PCR; TCRdb's copy has only in-frame clones and leaves some out. The repertoire includes fewer than 200,000 clones, roughly 85% of them detected once, and around 0.69% sits in the top ten. Sequenced input: PBMCs. These receptors were taken from a middle-aged woman in good health and CMV-seronegative.

This clone was counted only a few times. The chain is built from TRBV30 and TRBJ1-1, with TRBD1 as a possible D gene (6 bases). The CDR3 extends over 14 amino acids. V lost 8 bases, J lost 1 base, and 17 bases lay in between. Germline V gives CDR1 GTSNPN, CDR2 SVGIG (reference sequence). CDR3 coding DNA: TGTGCCCATCGGGGGGCGGCGAGGAACACTGAAGCTTTCTTT. It specifies CAHRGAARNTEAFF.

The chain links TRBV28 to TRBJ2-1; TRBD1 might be the D (5 bases). The CDR3 contains 15 residues. Germline loops: CDR1 MDHEN, CDR2 SYDVKM. The V end was cut by 1 base, the J end by 8 bases, with 15 bases between. CDR3 residues: CASSLSGSRAHEQFF. DNA of the CDR3: TGTGCCAGCAGTTTATCCGGTTCCAGGGCGCATGAGCAGTTCTTC.

This clone was observed a few times. The chain recombines TRBV4-1 with TRBJ1-4; 9 nucleotides align to TRBD1. The germline V gene encodes CDR1 MGHRA and CDR2 YSYEKL. The V segment lost 3 bases and the J segment 5 bases; nucleotides outside the gene matches: 4. The CDR3 is 15 residues long. CDR3 loop: CASSQGQGRNEKLFF. CDR3 sequence (DNA): TGCGCCAGCAGCCAGGGACAGGGACGGAATGAAAAACTGTTTTTT.